The entry that follows covers one T cell receptor beta chain sequence. Its specificity is unknown. The entry originates in a study of CD8 T cells in ankylosing spondylitis. Regarding the study as a whole: What appeared characteristic of ankylosing spondylitis blood was a TCR beta motif of fewer than ten highly homologous variants. Matched synovial fluid from ankylosing spondylitis patients was reported to be enriched for disease-linked clones. Researchers report that disease-linked clones proved CD8+ and relatively rare in peripheral blood.

It was by quantitative 5'-RACE with molecular barcodes that TCR beta libraries were made. TCRdb redid the calling of the 5' RACE reads with MiXCR, one entry per CDR3 protein. Of about 800,000 distinct CDR3 sequences listed, about 12% are singletons. The CDR3 length is 15 residues. Germline-derived CDR1 and CDR2 are MRHNA and SNTAGT. Trimming left V 1 base short and J 1 base short, with 10 bases between. The chain couples TRBV6-4 to TRBJ1-2; D call uncertain. The TCR comes from a male donor with ankylosing spondylitis. What was sequenced was blood, either unsorted or a sorted T cell fraction (not recorded which). In DNA form, the CDR3 reads TGTGCCAGCAGTGACTTCTCCGGGAGTAACTATGGCTACACCTTC. It is translated as CASSDFSGSNYGYTF.